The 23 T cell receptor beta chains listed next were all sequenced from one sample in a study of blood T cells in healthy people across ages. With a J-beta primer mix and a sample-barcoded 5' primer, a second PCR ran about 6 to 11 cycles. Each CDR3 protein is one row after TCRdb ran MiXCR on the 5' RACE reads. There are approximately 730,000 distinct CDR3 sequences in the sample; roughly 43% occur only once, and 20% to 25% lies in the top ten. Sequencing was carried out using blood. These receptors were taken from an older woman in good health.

CDR3 loop: CSAQTSGRAYNEQFF. The CDR3 DNA is TGCAGTGCCCAAACTAGCGGGAGGGCCTACAATGAGCAGTTCTTC. V and J are TRBV20-1 and TRBJ2-1; 13 positions match TRBD2. V was pared by 6 bases and J by 2 bases, with 4 bases of the junction left unmatched. There are 15 residues in the CDR3. From germline, CDR1 is DFQATT and CDR2 SNEGSKA (reference sequence).

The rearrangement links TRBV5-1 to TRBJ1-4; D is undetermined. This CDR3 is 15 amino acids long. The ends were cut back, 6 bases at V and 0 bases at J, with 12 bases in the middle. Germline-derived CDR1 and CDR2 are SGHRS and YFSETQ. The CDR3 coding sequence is TGCGCCAGCAAAAAGGAGGGATCAACTAATGAAAAACTGTTTTTT. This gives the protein CASKKEGSTNEKLFF.

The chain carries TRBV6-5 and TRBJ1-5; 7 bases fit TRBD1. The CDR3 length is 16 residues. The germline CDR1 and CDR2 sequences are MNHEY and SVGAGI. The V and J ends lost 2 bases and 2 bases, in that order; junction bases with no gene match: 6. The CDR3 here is CASSYERDSGNQPQHF. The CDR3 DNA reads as TGTGCCAGCAGTTACGAAAGGGACAGCGGCAATCAGCCCCAGCATTTT.

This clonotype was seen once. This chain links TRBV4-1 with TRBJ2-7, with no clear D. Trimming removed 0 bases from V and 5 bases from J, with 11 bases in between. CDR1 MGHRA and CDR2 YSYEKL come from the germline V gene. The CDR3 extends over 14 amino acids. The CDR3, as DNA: TGCGCCAGCAGCCAAGAACCTAACTGGAACGAGCAGTACTTC. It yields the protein CASSQEPNWNEQYF.

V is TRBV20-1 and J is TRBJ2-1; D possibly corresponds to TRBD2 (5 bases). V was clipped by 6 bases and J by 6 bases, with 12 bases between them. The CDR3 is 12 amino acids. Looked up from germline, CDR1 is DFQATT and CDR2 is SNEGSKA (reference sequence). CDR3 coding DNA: TGCAGTGCAAGCGGAGGTTTCAATGAGCAGTTCTTC. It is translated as CSASGGFNEQFF.

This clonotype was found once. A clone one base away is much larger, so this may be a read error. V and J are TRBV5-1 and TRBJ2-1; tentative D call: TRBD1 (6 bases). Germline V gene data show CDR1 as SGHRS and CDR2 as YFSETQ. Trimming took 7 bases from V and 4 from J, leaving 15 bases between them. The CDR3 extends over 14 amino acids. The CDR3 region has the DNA TGCGCCAGCCCCACCTACAGGGAGTACAATGAGCAGTTCTTC. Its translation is CASPTYREYNEQFF.

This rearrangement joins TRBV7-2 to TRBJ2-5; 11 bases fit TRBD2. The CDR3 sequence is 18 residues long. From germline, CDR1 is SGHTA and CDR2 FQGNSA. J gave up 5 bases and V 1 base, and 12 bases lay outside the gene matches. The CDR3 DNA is TGTGCCAGCAGCTTAGTACTAGCGGGGGCCTCCAGCCGGGAGACCCAGTACTTC. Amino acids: CASSLVLAGASSRETQYF.

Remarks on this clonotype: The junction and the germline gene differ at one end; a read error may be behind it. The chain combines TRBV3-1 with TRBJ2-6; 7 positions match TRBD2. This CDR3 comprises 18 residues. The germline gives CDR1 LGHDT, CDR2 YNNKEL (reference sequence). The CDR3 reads CASSPRGGGSSGAHVLTF. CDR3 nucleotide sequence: TGTGCCAGCAGCCCCCGCGGGGGAGGCAGCTCTGGGGCCCACGTCCTGACTTTC.

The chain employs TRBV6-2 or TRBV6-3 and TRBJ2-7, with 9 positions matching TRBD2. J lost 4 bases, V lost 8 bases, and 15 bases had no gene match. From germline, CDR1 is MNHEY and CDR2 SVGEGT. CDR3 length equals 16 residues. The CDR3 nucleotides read TGTGCCAGCCAACCAGTTCCGGGACTAGCTCTTTACGAGCAGTACTTC. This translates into CASQPVPGLALYEQYF.

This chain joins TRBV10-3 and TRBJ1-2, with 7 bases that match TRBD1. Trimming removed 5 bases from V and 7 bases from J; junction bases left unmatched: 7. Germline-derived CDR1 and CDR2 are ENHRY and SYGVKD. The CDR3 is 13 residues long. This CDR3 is CAISPQGVSGYTF. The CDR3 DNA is TGTGCCATCAGTCCTCAGGGGGTGAGTGGCTACACCTTC.

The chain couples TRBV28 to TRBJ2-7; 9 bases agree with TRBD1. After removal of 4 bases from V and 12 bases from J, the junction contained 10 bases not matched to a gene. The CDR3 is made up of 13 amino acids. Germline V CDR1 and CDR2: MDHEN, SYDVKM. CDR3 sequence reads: CASSSGTGMSVYF. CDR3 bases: TGTGCCAGCAGTTCCGGGACAGGGATGTCGGTGTACTTC.

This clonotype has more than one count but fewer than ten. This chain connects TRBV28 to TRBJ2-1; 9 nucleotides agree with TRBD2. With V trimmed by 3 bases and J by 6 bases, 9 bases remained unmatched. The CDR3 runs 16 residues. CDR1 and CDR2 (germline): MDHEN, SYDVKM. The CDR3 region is CASSLPDGTSSNEQFF. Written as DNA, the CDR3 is TGTGCCAGCAGTTTGCCGGATGGGACTAGCTCCAATGAGCAGTTCTTC.

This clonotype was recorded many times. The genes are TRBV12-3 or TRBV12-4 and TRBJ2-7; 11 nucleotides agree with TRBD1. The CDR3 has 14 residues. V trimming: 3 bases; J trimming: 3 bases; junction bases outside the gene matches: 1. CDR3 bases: TGTGCCAGCAGTTTCGGGACAGGGGGCTACGAGCAGTACTTC. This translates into CASSFGTGGYEQYF.

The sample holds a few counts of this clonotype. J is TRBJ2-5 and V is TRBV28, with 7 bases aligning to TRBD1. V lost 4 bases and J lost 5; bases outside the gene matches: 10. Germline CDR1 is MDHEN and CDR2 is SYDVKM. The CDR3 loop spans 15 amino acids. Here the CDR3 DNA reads TGTGCCAGCAGTTCTCACGACAGGGACGCGGAGACCCAGTACTTC. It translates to CASSSHDRDAETQYF.

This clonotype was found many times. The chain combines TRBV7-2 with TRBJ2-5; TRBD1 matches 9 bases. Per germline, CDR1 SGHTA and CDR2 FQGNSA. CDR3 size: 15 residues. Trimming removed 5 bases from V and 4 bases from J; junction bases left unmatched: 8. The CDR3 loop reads CASSLIGTGSETQYF. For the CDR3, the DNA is TGTGCCAGCAGCCTCATCGGGACAGGGTCAGAGACCCAGTACTTC.

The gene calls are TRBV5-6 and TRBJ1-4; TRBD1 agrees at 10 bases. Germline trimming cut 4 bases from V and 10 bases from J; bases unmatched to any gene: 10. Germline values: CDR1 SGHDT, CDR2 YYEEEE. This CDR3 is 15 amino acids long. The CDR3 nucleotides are TGTGCCAGCAGCAAGACAGGGGGCATGGAGAGAAAACTGTTTTTT. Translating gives CASSKTGGMERKLFF.

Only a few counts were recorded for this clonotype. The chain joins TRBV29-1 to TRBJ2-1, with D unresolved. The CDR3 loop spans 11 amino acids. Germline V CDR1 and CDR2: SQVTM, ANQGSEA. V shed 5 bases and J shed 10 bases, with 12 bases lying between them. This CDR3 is CSVSPSREQFF. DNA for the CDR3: TGCAGCGTTTCGCCGAGTCGGGAGCAGTTCTTC.

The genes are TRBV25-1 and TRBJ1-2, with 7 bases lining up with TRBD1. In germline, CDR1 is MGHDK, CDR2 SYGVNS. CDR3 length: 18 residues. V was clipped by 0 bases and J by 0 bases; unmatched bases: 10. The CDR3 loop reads CASSEYRGLKGSNYGYTF. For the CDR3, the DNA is TGTGCCAGCAGTGAATATAGGGGGCTAAAGGGTTCTAACTATGGCTACACCTTC.

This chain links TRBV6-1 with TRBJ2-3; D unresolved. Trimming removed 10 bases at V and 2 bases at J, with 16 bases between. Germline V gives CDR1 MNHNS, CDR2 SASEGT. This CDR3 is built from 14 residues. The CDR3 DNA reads TGTGCCATCCGCCTTTCGGGCGCCACAGATACGCAGTATTTT. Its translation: CAIRLSGATDTQYF.

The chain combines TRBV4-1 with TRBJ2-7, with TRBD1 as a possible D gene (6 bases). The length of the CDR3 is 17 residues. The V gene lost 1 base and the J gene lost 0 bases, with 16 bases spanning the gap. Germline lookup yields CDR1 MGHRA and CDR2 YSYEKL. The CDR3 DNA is TGCGCCAGCAGCCAAGGGTCGCCAGGGACAAGCTCCTACGAGCAGTACTTC. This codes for CASSQGSPGTSSYEQYF.

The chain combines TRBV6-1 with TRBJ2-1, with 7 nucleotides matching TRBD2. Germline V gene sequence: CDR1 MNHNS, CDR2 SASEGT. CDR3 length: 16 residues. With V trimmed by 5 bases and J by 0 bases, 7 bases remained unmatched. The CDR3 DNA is TGTGCCAGCAGTATACAGCGGGGTCCCTCCTACAATGAGCAGTTCTTC. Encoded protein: CASSIQRGPSYNEQFF.

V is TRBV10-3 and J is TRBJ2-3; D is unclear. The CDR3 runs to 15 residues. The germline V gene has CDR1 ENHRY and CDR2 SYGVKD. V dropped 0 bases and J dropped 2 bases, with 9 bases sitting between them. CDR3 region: CAISESGVPTDTQYF. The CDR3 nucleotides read TGTGCCATCAGTGAGTCAGGAGTTCCCACAGATACGCAGTATTTT.

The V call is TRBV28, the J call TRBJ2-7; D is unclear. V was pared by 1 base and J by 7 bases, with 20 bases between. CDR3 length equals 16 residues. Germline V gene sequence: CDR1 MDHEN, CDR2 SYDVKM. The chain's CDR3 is CASSLFNQHRGGEQYF. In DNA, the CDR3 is TGTGCCAGCAGTTTATTTAATCAACACCGCGGTGGGGAGCAGTACTTC.